These 12 T cell receptor beta chains were sequenced from one sample in a study of T cells in Graves' hyperthyroidism and ophthalmopathy. Amplification targeted TCR beta CDR3 regions from RNA transcripts. The TCR CDR3 first-round RT-PCR relied on the HTBI primer set. Each CDR3 protein is one row after TCRdb ran MiXCR on the multiplex PCR reads. The sample consists of more than 600,000 distinct CDR3 sequences, around 17% of them appearing once. Sequencing used blood. The receptors derive from a man aged 18 to 30 with Graves' hyperthyroidism.

The chain combines TRBV24-1 with TRBJ2-6, with D possibly being TRBD1 or TRBD2 (5 bases each). Trimming shortened V by 3 bases and J by 0 bases, and 17 bases separated the two germline ends. This CDR3 spans 19 amino acids. Germline V gene lookup returns CDR1 KGHDR and CDR2 SFDVKD. The CDR3, as DNA: TGTGCCACCAGTGATCCGGGACGCACCTTTCACTCTGGGGCCAACGTCCTGACTTTC. Amino acids: CATSDPGRTFHSGANVLTF.

This clonotype was recorded once. The rearrangement joins TRBV9 to TRBJ1-1; D remains unclear. Looked up from germline, CDR1 is SGDLS and CDR2 is YYNGEE. V lost 3 bases and J lost 1, with 10 bases in between. The length of the CDR3 is 14 residues. The CDR3 protein is CASSAPVGNTEAFF. The CDR3 bases are TGTGCCAGCAGCGCCCCGGTAGGGAACACTGAAGCTTTCTTT.

This clonotype was seen at least ten times. The chain employs TRBV30 and TRBJ1-1; TRBD1 is a possible D gene (5 bases). CDR1 GTSNPN and CDR2 SVGIG come from the germline V gene (reference sequence). Trimming pared 3 bases from V and 9 bases from J, leaving 11 bases between. The CDR3 sequence is 11 residues long. The CDR3 loop is CAWRWDAKAFF. In DNA, the CDR3 is TGTGCCTGGAGATGGGACGCCAAAGCTTTCTTT.

This clonotype was picked up one time. The genes are TRBV29-1 and TRBJ1-1; 7 bases match TRBD1. The CDR3 has 13 residues. Germline assignment: CDR1 SQVTM and CDR2 ANQGSEA. With 6 bases clipped from V and 2 bases from J, the junction kept 6 bases outside the gene matches. The CDR3 spells CSVVGQLNTEAFF. In nucleotides, the CDR3 is TGCAGCGTCGTGGGACAGTTAAACACTGAAGCTTTCTTT.

The chain links TRBV15 to TRBJ1-2; the match to TRBD1 covers 8 bases. From germline, CDR1 is LNHNV and CDR2 YYDKDF (reference sequence). Trimming at V came to 6 bases and at J to 5 bases, leaving 8 bases not matched to a gene. The CDR3 runs to 14 residues. This chain's CDR3 is CATRGTGSDYGYTF. The DNA of the CDR3 is TGTGCCACCAGGGGGACAGGAAGTGATTATGGCTACACCTTC.

This clonotype has a handful of counts. The rearrangement links TRBV5-1 to TRBJ2-5; 8 bases are a match to TRBD1. V trimming: 5 bases; J trimming: 5 bases; junction bases outside the gene matches: 11. CDR1 SGHRS and CDR2 YFSETQ come from the germline V gene. This CDR3 is built from 15 residues. CDR3 loop: CASRNRQGIRETQYF. The DNA for the CDR3 is TGCGCCAGCAGGAACAGACAGGGGATCAGGGAGACCCAGTACTTC.

The chain joins TRBV9 to TRBJ2-7; 8 nucleotides match TRBD1. The CDR3 is made up of 15 amino acids. With 4 bases clipped from V and 2 bases from J, the junction kept 8 bases outside the gene matches. The germline V gene encodes CDR1 SGDLS and CDR2 YYNGEE. Written as DNA, the CDR3 is TGTGCCAGCAGCCTATCGACAGGGGCCACCTACGAGCAGTACTTC. This gives the protein CASSLSTGATYEQYF.

This clonotype was seen repeatedly, ten times or more. This rearrangement joins TRBV2 to TRBJ2-7, with TRBD1 identical over 7 bases. The V segment lost 8 bases and the J segment 2 bases; nucleotides outside the gene matches: 6. Germline CDR1 SNHLY, CDR2 FYNNEI. This CDR3 is 13 amino acids long. CDR3 sequence reads: CASLGTAAYEQYF. For the CDR3, the DNA is TGTGCCAGCCTTGGGACAGCCGCCTACGAGCAGTACTTC. The entire variable domain, with the rest obtained from reference TRBV2 and TRBJ2-7, is as follows: EPEVTQTPSHQVTQMGQEVILRCVPISNHLYFYWYRQILGQKVEFLVSFYNNEISEKSEIFDDQFSVERPDGSNFTLKIRSTKLEDSAMYFCASLGTAAYEQYFGPGTRLTVT.

This chain uses TRBV10-3 with TRBJ1-2; D call uncertain. CDR3 length equals 15 residues. Germline lookup yields CDR1 ENHRY and CDR2 SYGVKD. Deletions cut 2 bases from V and 1 base from J, with 11 bases between. The CDR3 protein is CAISEPGRINYGYTF. CDR3 nucleotides: TGTGCCATCAGTGAGCCCGGACGGATTAACTATGGCTACACCTTC.

The V and J genes are TRBV28 and TRBJ2-7; D gene ambiguous. The CDR3 contains 15 residues. V shed 11 bases and J shed 4 bases, with 24 bases lying between them. The V gene's germline CDR1 is MDHEN and CDR2 SYDVKM. The DNA of the CDR3 is TGTGCCTGTGCCTTGAGTACAGACGGGTTTTACGAGCAGTACTTC. This gives the protein CACALSTDGFYEQYF.

Many counts were recorded for this clonotype. The V call is TRBV28, the J call TRBJ1-1; possibly TRBD1 for D (5 bases). From germline, CDR1 is MDHEN and CDR2 SYDVKM. V was shortened by 8 bases and J by 4 bases, with 11 bases between the two germline ends. The CDR3 runs to 12 residues. The CDR3 DNA is TGTGCCAGCCGGGACCTCGGCACTGAAGCTTTCTTT. Amino acids: CASRDLGTEAFF.

The V and J genes are TRBV2 and TRBJ2-1; D ambiguous. The CDR3 spans 12 residues. Germline CDR1 SNHLY, CDR2 FYNNEI. The V gene lost 7 bases and the J gene lost 9 bases, with 13 bases spanning the gap. DNA of the CDR3: TGTGCCAGCATCACCACTGGCGGTGAGCAGTTCTTC. Translation gives CASITTGGEQFF.